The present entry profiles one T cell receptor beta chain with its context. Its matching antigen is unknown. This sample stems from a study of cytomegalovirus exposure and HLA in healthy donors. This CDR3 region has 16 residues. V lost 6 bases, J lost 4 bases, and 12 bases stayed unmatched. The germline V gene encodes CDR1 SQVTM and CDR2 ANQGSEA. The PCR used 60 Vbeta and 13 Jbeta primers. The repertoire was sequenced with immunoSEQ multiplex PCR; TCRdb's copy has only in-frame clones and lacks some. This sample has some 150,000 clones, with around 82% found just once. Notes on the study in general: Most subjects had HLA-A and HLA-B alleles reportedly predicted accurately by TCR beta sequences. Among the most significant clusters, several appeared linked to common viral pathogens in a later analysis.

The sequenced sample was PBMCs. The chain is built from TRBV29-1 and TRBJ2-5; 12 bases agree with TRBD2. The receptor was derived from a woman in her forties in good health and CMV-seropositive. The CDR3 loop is CSVDIWTSGAGETQYF. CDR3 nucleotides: TGCAGCGTGGACATCTGGACTAGCGGGGCCGGAGAGACCCAGTACTTC.